This T cell receptor (beta chain) was identified during a study of shared clonotypes between healthy human individuals (dated by TCRdb to 2019 to 2021). For the study in its entirety: A couple of women and a few men aged 18 to 49 years were included in the cohort. For each donor, three plates each were used for CD4 naive and CD4 memory, two plates were used for CD8 naive, and one plate was used for CD8 memory. The study deeply sequenced blood TCR repertoires of about 5 healthy adults to estimate repertoire size and the extent of clonotype sharing between individuals. To increase sequencing depth and limit assay-specific biases, TCR repertoire library preparation and sequencing were carried out by different laboratories using diverse techniques. Per donor, leukapheresis produced somewhere between about 0.85 and 8.9 billion PBMCs. Results the study describes overall, beyond this receptor: The small number of donors limited the genetic and exposure-history diversity represented. Compared with non-shared clonotypes, the clonotypes found in all four sorted-subset donors had higher generation probabilities. Based on pairwise subsampling, the degree of clonotype sharing among donors was expected to be affected by sequencing depth. Larger estimated clonotype richness was generally found for naive subsets than for memory subsets. Sharing across several donors was observed for 5% to 6.5% of naive CD4, less than 4% of naive CD8, over 2% of memory CD4, and 0.4% of memory CD8 clonotypes. Sampling was restricted to blood, and TCR repertoires in tissue are likely to differ from TCR repertoires in blood. Rarefaction of sorted-subset datasets indicated incomplete sequencing despite the large sequencing depth.

Using the deep immunoSEQ assay, multiplex PCR amplified TCR CDR3 regions from genomic DNA. For each cell subset, the extracted genomic DNA was distributed evenly across all wells of several immunoSEQ 96-well plates, and each plate served as one replicate. For sorted subsets, roughly 200 ng of genomic DNA, equivalent to 25,000 to 35,000 T cell genomes, went into each replicate PCR. Purified libraries were quantified with a Qubit 3.0 fluorometer, sized on a Bioanalyzer 2100, and re-quantified with the KAPA Library Quantification kit. Every immunoSEQ 96-well plate was sequenced on a dedicated single-read 150-cycle Illumina NextSeq 550 flow cell. On the authors' methods: Because the immunoSEQ output held only junctional sequences and lacked quality scores, the filtering could not match the filtering applied to full-length reads. To assign V/J genes and CDR3, sequences were annotated against IMGT germline references using PyIR, a Python wrapper for IgBLAST v1.9. Reads were removed for weak V/J assignments (E-value above 1e-6), missing CDR3, stop codons, out-of-frame junctions, or ambiguous translated residues. V3J clonotypes were defined as sequences sharing an identical inferred V gene, J gene, and CDR3 amino acid sequence. The percentage overlap between two repertoires was calculated by dividing the number of shared unique clonotypes by the size of the smaller repertoire. Repertoire richness was assessed with RTK rarefaction, the Chao1 estimator, and Recon v2.1 estimates of unobserved clonotypes. OLGA was used to compute generation probabilities for all TCRbeta clonotypes that the gDNA method yielded from a handful of donors. TCRdb stores this immuneACCESS table with in-frame sequences only. Part of the clones is absent; in the studies checked, under half of the shortfall reflects unresolved V genes, and no reason is known for the rest. V and J calls and clone size follow that table, whereas D and trimming were derived from the DNA. The sample table holds about 990,000 clones, of which approximately 78% were seen once. The ten largest make up roughly 0.57% of the sample.

With regard to this clone: It lacks a known antigen. No base quality information exists; no much larger clone differs at one position.

The germline V gene provides CDR1 SGHDT and CDR2 YYEEEE. At the junction V is shortened by 4 bases and J by 5 bases; bases outside the gene matches: 14. The CDR3 holds 17 amino acids from the cysteine to the phenylalanine. Of all the DNA, just the CDR3 is kept, 51 bases in frame from base 1. Healthy HIV-negative adults with no recently reported acute infections or vaccinations were included as donors. Every donor was a Caucasian adult living in Nashville, Tennessee, USA. CD4+ T cells were enriched through magnetic negative selection, after which naive cells were positively selected on CD45RA and the remaining negative fraction served as the memory subset. Blood was collected by leukapheresis, and PBMCs were isolated by Ficoll-Histopaque density gradient centrifugation and then cryopreserved in liquid nitrogen vapor phase. Analytical flow cytometry was used to check the purity and quantity of every magnetically sorted T cell population. Genomic DNA was isolated from each sorted fraction and quantified by UV absorbance on a Nanodrop 2000c.

The TCR sequence derives from a young man in good health. Some clones in this sample may be carry-over from other donors' samples. The chain couples TRBV5-6 to TRBJ2-3, with TRBD1 matching 9 junction bases. Sequences were obtained from memory CD4+ T cells from PBMCs. Per the publication, the cell subset or site label means: CD45RA-negative fraction. The CDR3 reads as follows: CASSPNSGTGIGDTQYF. Here is the DNA: TGTGCCAGCAGCCCTAACTCTGGGACAGGGATAGGAGATACGCAGTATTTT.